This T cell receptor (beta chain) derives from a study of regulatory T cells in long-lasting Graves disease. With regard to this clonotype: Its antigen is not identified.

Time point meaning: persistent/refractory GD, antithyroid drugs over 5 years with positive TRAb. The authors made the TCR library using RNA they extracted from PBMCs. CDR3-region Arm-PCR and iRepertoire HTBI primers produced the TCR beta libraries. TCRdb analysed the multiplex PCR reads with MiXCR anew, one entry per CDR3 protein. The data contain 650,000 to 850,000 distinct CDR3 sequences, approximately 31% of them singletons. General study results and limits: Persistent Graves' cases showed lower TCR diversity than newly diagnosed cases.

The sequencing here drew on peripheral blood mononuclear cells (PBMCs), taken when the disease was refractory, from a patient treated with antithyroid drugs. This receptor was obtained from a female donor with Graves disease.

The CDR3 region has the DNA TGTGCCAGCAGTTTAGGGGGGCAAGGGGTGCCGCCCCAGCATTTT. It encodes CASSLGGQGVPPQHF. This chain connects TRBV12-3 or TRBV12-4 to TRBJ1-5; D might be TRBD1 (6 bases). Trimming left V 1 base short and J 9 bases short, with 16 bases between. The CDR3 loop spans 15 amino acids.